Described below is a single TCR beta chain sequence and its context. There is no known antigen for this receptor. Qualities for individual bases were not recorded, and no much larger clone is one base off. The trim is 2 bases for V and 0 bases for J, with a gap of 2 bases between the germline ends. The germline V gene (reference sequence) specifies LGHDT as CDR1 and YNNKEL as CDR2. From its cysteine to its phenylalanine, the CDR3 spans 13 amino acids. The sequence is cut down to CDR3 DNA, 39 bases in frame from base 1. These data originate in a study of CD8 T cells in ankylosing spondylitis (dated by TCRdb to 2016 to 2017). Concerning the study at large: T cell receptor beta repertoires were profiled in healthy donors and ankylosing spondylitis patients so that disease-linked TCR variants could be found. The whole study cohort included 90 to 120 healthy donors and 25 ankylosing spondylitis patients. Samples of peripheral blood were taken, and for ankylosing spondylitis patients, synovial fluid was collected as well. The paper's findings and limits, for the study overall: The disease-linked clones had a CD8+ phenotype and were found at relatively low frequencies in peripheral blood. The disease-linked clones were reported to be significantly enriched in matched synovial fluid samples from ankylosing spondylitis patients. Some of the motif variants had been reported before in the synovial fluid and blood of reactive arthritis patients, a finding that suggests common disease-initiation mechanisms. Blood from ankylosing spondylitis patients appeared to be characterized by a TCR beta motif composed of about eight highly homologous amino acid variants.

TCRdb records Illumina HiSeq 2500 as the sequencer. Quantitative 5'-RACE with molecular barcodes was used to prepare TCR beta libraries. The published analysis was carried out like this. Disease-linked TCR variants were identified with a new computational method built on a probabilistic model of VDJ rearrangement. Through fastp at Q25 and MiXCR, TCRdb rebuilt clones from the public reads, retaining in-frame beta chains. For every CDR3 protein sequence, its rows merge into one entry that carries the most common genes and DNA. TCRdb, not the original authors, processed these V and J calls. This sample has fewer than 400,000 distinct CDR3 sequences in its table, and roughly 14% of those were observed once. About 1% of the sample goes to the ten largest clones.

The sequence was collected from a male donor with ankylosing spondylitis or in good health (not recorded which). The sequence links TRBV3-1 to TRBJ2-4, with no D gene named confidently. The sequenced sample was blood, either unsorted or a sorted T cell fraction (not recorded which). The CDR3 here reads CASSQIAKNIQYF. The DNA sequence follows: TGTGCCAGCAGCCAAATAGCCAAAAACATTCAGTACTTC.